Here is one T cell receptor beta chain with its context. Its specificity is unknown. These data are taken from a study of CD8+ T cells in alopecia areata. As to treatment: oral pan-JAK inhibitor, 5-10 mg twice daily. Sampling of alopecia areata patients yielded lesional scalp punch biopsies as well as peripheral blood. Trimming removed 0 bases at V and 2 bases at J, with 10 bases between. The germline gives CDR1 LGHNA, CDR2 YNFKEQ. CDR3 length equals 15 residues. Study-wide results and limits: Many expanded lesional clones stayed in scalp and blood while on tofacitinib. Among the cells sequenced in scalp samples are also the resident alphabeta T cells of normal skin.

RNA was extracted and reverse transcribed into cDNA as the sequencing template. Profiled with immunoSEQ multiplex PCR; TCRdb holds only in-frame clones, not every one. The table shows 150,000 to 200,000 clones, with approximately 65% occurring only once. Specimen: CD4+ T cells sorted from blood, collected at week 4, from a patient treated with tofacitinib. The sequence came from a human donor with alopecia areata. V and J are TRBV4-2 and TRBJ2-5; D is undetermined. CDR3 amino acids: CASSQDRWAQETQYF. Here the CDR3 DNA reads TGTGCCAGCAGCCAAGATAGGTGGGCTCAAGAGACCCAGTACTTC.